This entry concerns a single T cell receptor (beta chain). Antigen unknown. Systemic immunosuppression or a history of autoimmune disease excluded patients. This entry comes from a study of OX40 agonist ivuxolimab in advanced cancers. Sequenced by immunoSEQ multiplex PCR; TCRdb stores in-frame clones only, minus some. The sample carries around 70,000 clones, 85% recorded once. The CDR3 totals 16 residues. Trimming cost V 0 bases and J 2 bases; bases outside gene matches: 3. Germline V gene data show CDR1 as WNHNN and CDR2 as SYGVQD (reference sequence). Study-level points and caveats: Expanded clones tended on average to be more numerous among CD8+ T cells than CD4+. Dose levels from 0.1 to 3.0 mg/kg saw CD4+ and CD8+ blood T cells expand clonally by week 6.

This specimen consisted of CD4+ or CD8+ T cells sorted from blood, obtained in a trial of the OX40 agonist ivuxolimab. This clonotype was obtained from an adult with an advanced solid tumor such as melanoma, head and neck, liver or kidney cancer. The chain recombines TRBV10-1 with TRBJ2-3; 9 positions agree with TRBD2. The DNA for the CDR3 is TGCGCCAGCAGTGAGTCGACTAGCGGATTCACAGATACGCAGTATTTT. Translation gives CASSESTSGFTDTQYF.